This record covers a single TCR beta chain. What it binds is unknown. The data originate from a study of T cell responses to AZD1222 COVID-19 vaccine. Study information: Second-dose groups at about 4 or about 12 weeks were pooled. The study, taken as a whole, reports: Among spike-specific TCRs, nearly half reportedly target unmutated variant regions. White British donors predominated, females outnumbered males, and clonal diversity was possibly underestimated.

Germline-derived CDR1 and CDR2 are SGHTA and FQGNSA. The CDR3 length is 15 residues. Trimming took 2 bases from V and 5 from J; bases not matched to a gene: 7. The data were produced by immunoSEQ multiplex PCR, yet TCRdb's version contains in-frame clones alone and is incomplete. The sample lists 90,000 to 150,000 clones, roughly 90% occurring once. This TCR was sampled from an adult in good health. The V gene is TRBV7-2, the J gene TRBJ2-7; 9 positions match TRBD2. The input for sequencing was peripheral blood, taken on day 0 of AZD1222 vaccination. The CDR3 sequence is CASSLSGLATHEQYF. The CDR3 nucleotides are TGTGCCAGCAGCTTATCGGGACTAGCTACCCACGAGCAGTACTTC.